The 27 T cell receptor beta chains given below trace back to one sample, sequenced in a study of T-cell memory formation after mild COVID-19. Each CDR3 protein gets one entry after TCRdb re-called the 5' RACE reads with MiXCR. The profile shows roughly 340,000 distinct CDR3 sequences, more than 20% of them singletons. Sequencing was performed on PBMCs or a T cell subset sorted from them (not recorded which). The receptors were sampled from a man between 18 and 35 years old who had mild COVID-19 (a few samples of this study predate the infection). Cell type and time point are not known.

CDR3 amino acids: CASRRGFGELFF. CDR3 DNA: TGTGCCAGTAGGAGGGGTTTCGGGGAGCTGTTTTTT. The chain couples TRBV19 to TRBJ2-2; possibly TRBD1 or TRBD2 for D (5 bases each). This CDR3 is 12 amino acids long. From germline, CDR1 is LNHDA and CDR2 SQIVND (reference sequence). The V end was cut by 6 bases, the J end by 7 bases, with 9 bases between.

The genes are TRBV7-9 and TRBJ2-3, with a tentative D call TRBD2 (6 bases). In germline, CDR1 is SEHNR, CDR2 FQNEAQ (reference sequence). Trimming took 6 bases from V and 4 from J, leaving 17 bases between them. This CDR3 spans 15 amino acids. CDR3 loop: CASSPGGGPADTQYF. Written as DNA, the CDR3 is TGTGCCAGCAGTCCCGGCGGAGGGCCGGCAGATACGCAGTATTTT. Complete variable domain (other parts from reference TRBV7-9 and TRBJ2-3): DTGVSQNPRHKITKRGQNVTFRCDPISEHNRLYWYRQTLGQGPEFLTYFQNEAQLEKSRLLSDRFSAERPKGSFSTLEIQRTEQGDSAMYLCASSPGGGPADTQYFGPGTRLTVL.

This rearrangement joins TRBV19 to TRBJ2-7, with a tentative D call TRBD2 (6 bases). Germline CDR1 is LNHDA and CDR2 is SQIVND (reference sequence). The CDR3 length is 13 residues. Trimming left V 3 bases short and J 6 bases short, with 12 bases between. The CDR3 region is CASSMHPGVEQYF. CDR3 bases: TGTGCCAGTAGTATGCACCCGGGAGTCGAGCAGTACTTC.

This sequence joins TRBV7-3 and TRBJ1-1; no reliable D call. The V and J ends lost 5 bases and 4 bases respectively, with 17 bases between them. The CDR3 length is 15 residues. CDR1 SGHTA and CDR2 FQGTGA come from the germline V gene. The CDR3 DNA reads as TGTGCCAGCAGCCCCCTGGGGTTTTCGTTCACTGAAGCTTTCTTT. This codes for CASSPLGFSFTEAFF.

This rearrangement joins TRBV24-1 to TRBJ2-3; D not resolved. Germline CDR1 and CDR2: KGHDR and SFDVKD. The CDR3 covers 13 residues. Trimming removed 0 bases from V and 5 bases from J, with 5 bases in between. As DNA, the CDR3 is TGTGCCACCAGTGATTTGCATGGAGATACGCAGTATTTT. Amino acid sequence: CATSDLHGDTQYF.

The chain uses TRBV20-1 and TRBJ2-7; maybe TRBD1 (5 bases). Trimming cost V 3 bases and J 0 bases, with 12 bases left between them. In germline, CDR1 is DFQATT, CDR2 SNEGSKA (reference sequence). This CDR3 has 14 amino acids. The DNA for the CDR3 is TGCAGTGCTAGCCAGGGCCCCTCCTCCTACGAGCAGTACTTC. Translated, it gives CSASQGPSSYEQYF.

This clonotype was seen a few times. The gene calls are TRBV28 and TRBJ2-7; 11 bases are a match to TRBD1. Trimming at V came to 7 bases and at J to 2 bases, leaving 4 bases not matched to a gene. This CDR3 contains 14 residues. In germline, CDR1 is MDHEN, CDR2 SYDVKM. The CDR3 reads CASKEGQGAYEQYV. The DNA of the CDR3 is TGTGCCAGCAAGGAGGGACAGGGGGCCTACGAGCAGTACGTC.

The chain joins TRBV12-3 or TRBV12-4 to TRBJ2-2, with D possibly matching TRBD2 (6 bases). The V end lost 3 bases, the J end lost 5 bases, and 10 bases lay between the germline ends. The CDR3 has 14 residues. The chain's CDR3 is CASSFGGITGELFF. In DNA form, the CDR3 reads TGTGCCAGCAGTTTCGGGGGAATAACCGGGGAGCTGTTTTTT.

This clonotype has a single count. The chain recombines TRBV6-2 or TRBV6-3 with TRBJ2-7; 8 bases map to TRBD1. This CDR3 comprises 14 residues. V lost 0 bases, J lost 5 bases, and 3 bases stayed unmatched. Germline-derived CDR1 and CDR2 are MNHEY and SVGEGT. The CDR3 nucleotides are TGTGCCAGCAGTTACTCGCCAGGGGGCGACGAGCAGTACTTC. This translates into CASSYSPGGDEQYF.

This clonotype has just a few counts. The chain couples TRBV20-1 to TRBJ2-7; D is undetermined. Germline V gene lookup returns CDR1 DFQATT and CDR2 SNEGSKA (reference sequence). This CDR3 has 11 amino acids. Deletions cut 6 bases from V and 6 bases from J, with 12 bases between. CDR3 coding DNA: TGCAGTGCCGAGAACTGGTCCGAGCAGTACGTC. Its protein is CSAENWSEQYV.

This clonotype appeared a few times. The chain couples TRBV5-1 to TRBJ2-3; 10 positions match TRBD2. There are 16 residues in the CDR3. Trimming took 5 bases from V and 2 from J; bases not matched to a gene: 8. Germline lookup yields CDR1 SGHRS and CDR2 YFSETQ. CDR3 nucleotide sequence: TGCGCCAGCAGAGAGGCTAGCGGGGGTTACACAGATACGCAGTATTTT. Its translation: CASREASGGYTDTQYF. Full variable domain (remainder filled in from reference TRBV5-1 and TRBJ2-3): KAGVTQTPRYLIKTRGQQVTLSCSPISGHRSVSWYQQTPGQGLQFLFEYFSETQRNKGNFPGRFSGRQFSNSRSEMNVSTLELGDSALYLCASREASGGYTDTQYFGPGTRLTVL.

The CDR3 here is CASSHLTSVAGELFF. CDR3 in DNA: TGTGCCAGCAGCCACCTTACTAGCGTCGCCGGGGAGCTGTTTTTT. V is TRBV13 and J is TRBJ2-2; 7 bases are shared with TRBD2. Germline trimming cut 5 bases from V and 6 bases from J; bases unmatched to any gene: 9. CDR1 PRHDT and CDR2 FYEKMQ come from the germline V gene (reference sequence). The CDR3 consists of 15 residues.

The gene calls are TRBV5-4 and TRBJ2-2; 8 bases are shared with TRBD2. This CDR3 region has 15 residues. V was pared by 4 bases and J by 1 base, with 3 bases of the junction left unmatched. In germline, CDR1 is SGHNT, CDR2 YYREEE (reference sequence). The CDR3 DNA sequence: TGTGCCAGCAGCACCGGGGGGGGGAACACCGGGGAGCTGTTTTTT. This gives the protein CASSTGGGNTGELFF.

This clonotype has just a few counts. The chain joins TRBV5-1 to TRBJ2-5; no definite D call. Trimming pared 4 bases from V and 4 bases from J, leaving 11 bases between. CDR1 SGHRS and CDR2 YFSETQ come from the germline V gene. This CDR3 spans 13 amino acids. The CDR3, as DNA: TGCGCCAGCAGCCCAATACCCGGAGAGACCCAGTACTTC. Translated: CASSPIPGETQYF.

V gene TRBV20-1 combines with J gene TRBJ1-5; 7 bases map to TRBD1. V was clipped by 2 bases and J by 3 bases; unmatched bases: 4. Germline V gives CDR1 DFQATT, CDR2 SNEGSKA (reference sequence). The CDR3 length is 14 residues. Written as DNA, the CDR3 is TGCAGTGCTAGAAGGGGGCCTGTCAATCAGCCCCAGCATTTT. Translated, it gives CSARRGPVNQPQHF.

This clonotype occurred a few times. This chain uses TRBV15 with TRBJ2-1, with TRBD1 matching over 8 bases. The germline CDR1 and CDR2 sequences are LNHNV and YYDKDF (reference sequence). V was pared by 3 bases and J by 10 bases, with 5 bases of the junction left unmatched. This CDR3 is 13 amino acids long. CDR3 bases: TGTGCCACCAGCAGGGACAGGGTGCGCGAGCAGTTCTTC. Protein: CATSRDRVREQFF.

The chain recombines TRBV19 with TRBJ1-5; D gene ambiguous. From germline, CDR1 is LNHDA and CDR2 SQIVND (reference sequence). V gave up 0 bases and J gave up 4 bases, with 7 bases separating them. The CDR3 sequence is 14 residues long. CDR3 in DNA: TGTGCCAGTAGTATAGAGGCGCTGAATCAGCCCCAGCATTTT. This codes for CASSIEALNQPQHF.

This clonotype was found once. V and J are TRBV19 and TRBJ1-2; no reliable D call. The V end was cut by 7 bases, the J end by 7 bases, with 22 bases between. From germline, CDR1 is LNHDA and CDR2 SQIVND (reference sequence). The CDR3 consists of 15 residues. CDR3 in amino acids: CASNGETLDKGGYTF. The CDR3 bases are TGTGCCAGTAACGGCGAGACGTTGGATAAGGGTGGCTACACCTTC.

The chain recombines TRBV12-3 or TRBV12-4 with TRBJ2-2; possible D gene TRBD1, 6 bases. This CDR3 has 15 residues. V shed 7 bases and J shed 3 bases, with 15 bases lying between them. CDR3 sequence: CASTYAGQYTGELFF. The CDR3 DNA follows: TGTGCCAGCACCTATGCTGGACAGTACACCGGGGAGCTGTTTTTT.

This chain joins TRBV7-9 and TRBJ2-7, with 9 bases fitting TRBD1. Germline V gene sequence: CDR1 SEHNR, CDR2 FQNEAQ (reference sequence). The CDR3 contains 14 residues. In DNA, the CDR3 is TGTGCCAGAAGCTTAGGACAGGGGAACTCCGAGCAGTACGTC. Amino acids: CARSLGQGNSEQYV.

This clonotype was seen ten or more times. Here the CDR3 reads CSARDRVGDTQYF. CDR3 coding DNA: TGCAGTGCTAGAGACCGGGTAGGGGATACGCAGTATTTT. The rearrangement links TRBV20-1 to TRBJ2-3; D remains unclear. This CDR3 is built from 13 residues. Per the germline V gene, CDR1 is DFQATT and CDR2 is SNEGSKA (reference sequence). The V end was cut by 0 bases, the J end by 6 bases, with 10 bases between.

The chain is built from TRBV11-2 and TRBJ1-1; 9 nucleotides match TRBD1. The CDR3 runs to 16 residues. Unmatched junction bases numbered 9, after V lost 6 bases and J lost 1 base. The germline gives CDR1 SGHAT, CDR2 FQNNGV. This CDR3 reads CASRSGTGRTNTEAFF. The CDR3, as DNA: TGTGCCAGCAGGTCGGGGACAGGGAGGACGAACACTGAAGCTTTCTTT.

This clonotype was found a few times. The gene calls are TRBV20-1 and TRBJ1-2; D not resolved. Trimming removed 7 bases from V and 8 bases from J, with 17 bases in between. From germline, CDR1 is DFQATT and CDR2 SNEGSKA (reference sequence). This CDR3 has 12 amino acids. CDR3 residues: CSEAEIGEGYTF. Written as DNA, the CDR3 is TGCAGTGAGGCAGAAATCGGAGAAGGCTACACCTTC.

This clonotype was seen only a few times. The chain employs TRBV20-1 and TRBJ2-5; TRBD1 matches 8 bases. This CDR3 has 12 amino acids. J lost 5 bases, V lost 5 bases, and 4 bases had no gene match. In germline, CDR1 is DFQATT, CDR2 SNEGSKA (reference sequence). CDR3 loop: CSAAGGKETQYF. CDR3 in DNA: TGCAGTGCTGCAGGGGGCAAGGAGACCCAGTACTTC.

This clonotype has a handful of counts. The chain is built from TRBV18 and TRBJ2-7; D is unclear. V was clipped by 3 bases and J by 5 bases, with 11 bases between them. Germline V CDR1 and CDR2: KGHSH, LQKENI. The CDR3 totals 13 residues. CDR3 amino acids: CASSPHRGDEQYV. CDR3 bases: TGTGCCAGCTCACCGCATCGTGGGGACGAGCAGTACGTC.

The chain links TRBV5-4 to TRBJ1-3; perhaps TRBD1 as D (5 bases). The V and J ends lost 0 bases and 4 bases respectively, with 11 bases between them. This CDR3 has 15 residues. Germline CDR1 SGHNT, CDR2 YYREEE (reference sequence). CDR3 in DNA: TGTGCCAGCAGCTTGGATTGGGGGAAAGGAAACACCATATATTTT. Translating it yields CASSLDWGKGNTIYF. The whole variable domain, remainder taken from reference TRBV5-4 and TRBJ1-3, is ETGVTQSPTHLIKTRGQQVTLRCSSQSGHNTVSWYQQALGQGPQFIFQYYREEENGRGNFPPRFSGLQFPNYSSELNVNALELDDSALYLCASSLDWGKGNTIYFGEGSWLTVV.

This clonotype occurred many times. The chain is built from TRBV10-3 and TRBJ1-1; TRBD1 aligns across 9 bases. Germline loops: CDR1 ENHRY, CDR2 SYGVKD. Germline trimming cut 3 bases from V and 14 bases from J; bases unmatched to any gene: 10. The CDR3 is 13 residues long. The CDR3 DNA reads as TGTGCCATCAGTGATCCCGGGACAGGGCAAGGCTTCTTT. It encodes CAISDPGTGQGFF.